The 7 T cell receptor beta chains presented below share a single source sample, sequenced in a study of cytomegalovirus exposure and HLA in healthy donors. With 60 Vbeta and 13 Jbeta primers, the PCR was carried out. Sequenced by immunoSEQ multiplex PCR; TCRdb stores in-frame clones only, minus some. This table has about 200,000 clones, more than 75% appearing once. The sample was PBMCs. The origin of the receptors is a male donor in good health and CMV-seronegative.

This clone was counted only a few times. This rearrangement joins TRBV4-1 to TRBJ2-7; 9 positions agree with TRBD1. This CDR3 has 15 residues. Germline trimming cut 3 bases from V and 6 bases from J; bases unmatched to any gene: 9. CDR1 and CDR2 from the germline V gene are MGHRA and YSYEKL. The CDR3 DNA is TGCGCCAGCAGCCAGCTACAGGGGGCGCGTCGCGAGCAGTACTTC. Its protein product is CASSQLQGARREQYF.

The rearrangement uses TRBV6-4 and TRBJ1-1, with 12 bases fitting TRBD1. CDR1 is MRHNA and CDR2 is SNTAGT in the germline V gene. The CDR3 spans 15 residues. CDR3 sequence reads: CPLRGGQGALTEAFF. In nucleotides, the CDR3 is TGTCCACTCCGGGGGGGACAGGGGGCTCTTACTGAAGCTTTCTTT.

CDR3 residues: CAGEGGPYEQYF. In nucleotides, the CDR3 is TGTGCCGGGGAAGGAGGGCCCTACGAGCAGTACTTC. The rearrangement uses TRBV9 and TRBJ2-5, with TRBD2 as a possible D gene (6 bases). The J call is uncertain, as TRBJ2-7 better fits the DNA end. CDR3 length equals 12 residues. Germline loops: CDR1 SGDLS, CDR2 YYNGEE.

The chain employs TRBV5-1 and TRBJ2-7, with D possibly being TRBD2 (5 bases). There are 14 residues in the CDR3. The ends were cut back, 4 bases at V and 1 base at J, with 12 bases in the middle. CDR1 and CDR2 from the germline V gene are SGHRS and YFSETQ. In nucleotides, the CDR3 is TGCGCCAGCAGCGGTATGAGCGGATCCTACGAGCAGTACTTC. This gives the protein CASSGMSGSYEQYF.

The chain combines TRBV2 with TRBJ1-3, with unresolved D. The V end lost 5 bases, the J end lost 0 bases, and 8 bases lay between the germline ends. Germline CDR1 reads SNHLY; CDR2 reads FYNNEI. This CDR3 contains 14 residues. The DNA for the CDR3 is TGTGCCAGCAGTCAAGGAGTCTCTGGAAACACCATATATTTT. Translation gives CASSQGVSGNTIYF.

Points on this clone: One end of the junction varies from germline; a read error may be responsible. This chain uses TRBV15 with TRBJ2-5, with D perhaps TRBD2 (6 bases). CDR3 length equals 17 residues. The germline gives CDR1 LNHNV, CDR2 YYDKDF (reference sequence). The CDR3 coding sequence is TGTGCCACCAGCAGAGAGCGGGGAGCCCCAAACCAAGAGACCCTGTACTTC. It specifies CATSRERGAPNQETLYF.

This clone showed up just once. The V and J genes are TRBV5-3 and TRBJ1-5; no definite D call. TRBV5-3 is annotated as an ORF whose role is uncertain. This CDR3 is built from 15 residues. The V gene lost 1 base and the J gene lost 4 bases, with 12 bases spanning the gap. CDR3 loop: CARSLSGEVNQPQHF. DNA of the CDR3: TGTGCCAGAAGCTTGTCTGGGGAGGTTAATCAGCCCCAGCATTTT.